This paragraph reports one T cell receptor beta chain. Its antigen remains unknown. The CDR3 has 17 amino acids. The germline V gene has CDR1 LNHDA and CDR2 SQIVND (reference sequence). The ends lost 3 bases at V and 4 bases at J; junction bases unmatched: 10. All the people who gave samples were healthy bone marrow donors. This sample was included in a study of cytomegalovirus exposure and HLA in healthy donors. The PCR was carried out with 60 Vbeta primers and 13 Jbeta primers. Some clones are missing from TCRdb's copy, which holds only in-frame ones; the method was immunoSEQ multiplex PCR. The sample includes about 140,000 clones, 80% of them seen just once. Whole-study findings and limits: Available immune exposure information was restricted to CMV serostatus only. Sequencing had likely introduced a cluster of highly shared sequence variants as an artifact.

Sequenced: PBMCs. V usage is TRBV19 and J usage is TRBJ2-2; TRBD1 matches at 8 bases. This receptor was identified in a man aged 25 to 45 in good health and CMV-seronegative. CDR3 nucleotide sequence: TGTGCCAGTAGTATCAGGGACAGGCCGCGAGGCACCGGGGAGCTGTTTTTT. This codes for CASSIRDRPRGTGELFF.